The T cell receptor (beta chain) described here comes from a study of type 1 and type 2 diabetes patients listed by TCRdb under 2016. With regard to the full study: Recruited in China, the cohort was made up of 9 or 10 type 1 diabetes patients, a few type 2 diabetes patients and about six nondiabetic controls. Sequencing of the TCRbeta libraries was paired-end and was performed on Illumina HiSeq 2000 or MiSeq instruments. A total of some 19 million paired-end reads was generated across the whole study. The study used high-throughput sequencing to profile TCRbeta repertoires and compare individuals with type 1 diabetes, type 2 diabetes and no diabetes. Type 2 diabetes patients served as a disease comparison group for the type 1 diabetes patients. Similar V gene usage was observed when roughly 22-cycle and 25-cycle amplification were compared, suggesting similar primer efficiencies and random PCR bias. Across the study, CD4+ and CD8+ T cells were positively selected from PBMCs using CD4 or CD8 MicroBeads on MACS columns. What the research found in general, with its limitations: Type 2 diabetes repertoires showed high diversity, significantly greater than type 1 diabetes repertoires in both CD4+ and CD8+ T cells. Type 2 diabetes and control samples had highly correlated V and J gene usage patterns, with the correlation between samples averaging roughly 0.97. Age and gender were not matched between study groups, possibly biasing interpretation. Because only a limited number of T2D and control samples were sequenced, some T1D-only HECs might also appear in more T2D or control samples. Only a few highly-expanded CD4+ clones (median one) were found in type 2 diabetes patients, and these clones made up a median roughly 4.1% of reads.

Every diabetic patient fulfilled standard classification criteria for type 1 or type 2 diabetes, and glucose and C-peptide were evaluated using WHO-recommended methods. Donors were excluded if they had other autoimmune diseases or infections within the previous four weeks. Roughly 9.5 milliliters of peripheral blood were collected from each participant. LymphoPrep density separation was used to isolate PBMCs. The data were produced on an Illumina MiSeq. Genomic DNA from sorted T cell subsets was used as template for TCRbeta CDR3 amplification. The TCRbeta CDR3 region was amplified by multiplex PCR with 30 forward and 13 reverse primers. PCR products were purified with AMPure XP beads, after which indices and adaptors were added in a second approximately 25-cycle PCR. Libraries were gel-purified using the QIAquick Gel Extraction Kit before sequencing. The published analysis was carried out like this. FLASH was used to merge paired-end reads, and IgBLAST was used to align the merged reads to IMGT V, D and J germline references. Reads with below 70% alignment identity to germline references were discarded, leaving 9.5 million to 13 million reads study-wide. Following IMGT definitions, CDR3 boundaries, reading frame and productivity were assigned. Clones at or above 1% of reads were defined as highly-expanded clones, and diversity was measured by normalized Shannon entropy. Unpaired two-tailed t-tests were used to test group differences in Shannon entropy. Using fastp at Q25 and MiXCR, TCRdb reprocessed the public reads and kept productive beta chains. Each CDR3 protein appears once, grouped with its most common genes and DNA. The V and J calls come from TCRdb's annotation, not from the publication. The sample table lists 280,000 or so distinct CDR3 sequences, roughly 44% of them with a count of one. The leading ten clones occupy roughly 13% of the sample.

The CDR3 goes from the cysteine to the phenylalanine over 15 residues. Only CDR3 DNA is held: 45 bases, read in frame from base 1. Trimming leaves V shorter by 4 bases and J shorter by 1 base, with the junction holding 6 bases beyond the gene matches. A remark on this clonotype: Its recognized antigen is unknown. Base qualities were left out, and no much larger clone turns up one base away.

The sample was peripheral blood mononuclear cells (PBMCs). The chain employs TRBV12-3 or TRBV12-4 and TRBJ2-5; 7 central nucleotides agree with TRBD2. The clonotype was recovered from a man younger than 35 with type 2 diabetes. The nucleotide sequence is given as TGTGCCAGCAGTTCACACGGGGGGACCCAAGAGACCCAGTACTTC. It is translated as CASSSHGGTQETQYF.